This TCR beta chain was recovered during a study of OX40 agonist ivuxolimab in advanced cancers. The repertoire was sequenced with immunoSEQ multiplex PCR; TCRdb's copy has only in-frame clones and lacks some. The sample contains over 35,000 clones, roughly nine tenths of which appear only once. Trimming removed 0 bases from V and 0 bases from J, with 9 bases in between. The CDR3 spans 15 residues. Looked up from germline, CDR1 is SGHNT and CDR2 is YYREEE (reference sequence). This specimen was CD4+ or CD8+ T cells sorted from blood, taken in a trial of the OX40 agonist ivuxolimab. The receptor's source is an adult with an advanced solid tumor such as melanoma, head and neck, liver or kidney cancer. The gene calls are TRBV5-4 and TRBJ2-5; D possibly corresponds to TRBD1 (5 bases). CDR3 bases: TGTGCCAGCAGCTTGGGAGCAGGGAACCAAGAGACCCAGTACTTC. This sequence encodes CASSLGAGNQETQYF.